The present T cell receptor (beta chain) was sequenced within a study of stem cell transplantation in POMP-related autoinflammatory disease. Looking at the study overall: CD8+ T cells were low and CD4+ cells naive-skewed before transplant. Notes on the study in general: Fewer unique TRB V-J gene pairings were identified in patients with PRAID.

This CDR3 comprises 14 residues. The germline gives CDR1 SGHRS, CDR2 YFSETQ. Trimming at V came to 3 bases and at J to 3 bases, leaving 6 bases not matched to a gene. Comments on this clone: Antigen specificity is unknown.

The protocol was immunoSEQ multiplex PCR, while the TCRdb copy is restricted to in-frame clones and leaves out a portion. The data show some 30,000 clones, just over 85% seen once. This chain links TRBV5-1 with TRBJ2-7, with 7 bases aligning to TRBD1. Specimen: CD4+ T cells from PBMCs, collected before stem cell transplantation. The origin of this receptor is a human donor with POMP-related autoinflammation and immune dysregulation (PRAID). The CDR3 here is CASSSGQIYYEQYF. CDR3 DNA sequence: TGCGCCAGCAGCTCGGGACAGATTTACTACGAGCAGTACTTC.